The 25 T cell receptor beta chains listed next were all sequenced from one sample in a study of T cell responses to AZD1222 COVID-19 vaccine. Clones were read by immunoSEQ multiplex PCR, and TCRdb kept only the in-frame ones, dropping some. The sample shows some 150,000 clones, 94% of them seen only once. The sample consisted of peripheral blood, taken on day 0 of AZD1222 vaccination. The receptors here all came from an adult in good health.

V usage is TRBV2 and J usage is TRBJ1-6, with 9 bases that match TRBD1. V was clipped by 7 bases and J by 0 bases; unmatched bases: 10. Germline CDR1 SNHLY, CDR2 FYNNEI. The CDR3 sequence is 18 residues long. The CDR3 DNA reads as TGTGCCAGCATTACTACCGGGACAGGGTTCTCCTATAATTCACCCCTCCACTTT. Encoded protein: CASITTGTGFSYNSPLHF. The entire variable domain, with the rest obtained from reference TRBV2 and TRBJ1-6, is as follows: EPEVTQTPSHQVTQMGQEVILRCVPISNHLYFYWYRQILGQKVEFLVSFYNNEISEKSEIFDDQFSVERPDGSNFTLKIRSTKLEDSAMYFCASITTGTGFSYNSPLHFGNGTRLTVT.

In its sample, this clone was seen once. This chain connects TRBV4-2 to TRBJ1-5; TRBD1 matches at 7 bases. V gave up 0 bases and J gave up 7 bases; unmatched junction bases: 9. The CDR3 consists of 16 residues. CDR1 and CDR2 from the germline V gene are LGHNA and YNFKEQ. DNA of the CDR3: TGTGCCAGCAGCCAAGAAGAAGGGGGCGGAGGACAGCCCCAGCATTTT. It encodes CASSQEEGGGGQPQHF.

The chain recombines TRBV6-5 with TRBJ2-7; unclear D gene. This CDR3 contains 15 residues. Germline CDR1 and CDR2: MNHEY and SVGAGI. V dropped 2 bases and J dropped 2 bases, with 13 bases sitting between them. The CDR3 region has the DNA TGTGCCAGCAGTTACGGTTTGAGAGCACCCTACGAGCAGTACGTC. The encoded protein is CASSYGLRAPYEQYV.

On this clone: In the same sample, other DNA sequences code for this CDR3. The gene calls are TRBV5-1 and TRBJ1-2; D ambiguous. CDR1 is SGHRS and CDR2 is YFSETQ in the germline V gene. The CDR3 sequence is 14 residues long. V was clipped by 0 bases and J by 2 bases, with 8 bases between them. The CDR3 is CASSLVAGNYGYTF. CDR3 DNA: TGCGCCAGCAGCTTGGTCGCAGGAAACTATGGCTACACCTTC.

V and J are TRBV19 and TRBJ2-6; 9 bases match TRBD1. Trimming cost V 1 base and J 7 bases; bases outside gene matches: 5. Germline CDR1 LNHDA, CDR2 SQIVND (reference sequence). CDR3 length: 16 amino acids. The DNA of the CDR3 is TGTGCCAGTAGTATAGTGGGACAGGGCCTCGCCAACGTCCTGACTTTC. Protein product: CASSIVGQGLANVLTF.

V usage is TRBV28 and J usage is TRBJ2-7; a possible D gene is TRBD2 (6 bases). Trimming pared 5 bases from V and 2 bases from J, leaving 19 bases between. In germline, CDR1 is MDHEN, CDR2 SYDVKM. The CDR3 consists of 16 residues. The DNA for the CDR3 is TGTGCCAGCAGTGCCGGCGGAGGCGGGGTTCCCTACGAGCAGTACGTC. Amino acid sequence: CASSAGGGGVPYEQYV.

This CDR3 is CASTTGGSTGELFF. CDR3 nucleotide sequence: TGTGCCAGTACCACAGGGGGCAGCACCGGGGAGCTGTTTTTT. This sequence joins TRBV19 and TRBJ2-2, with 9 bases that match TRBD1. The CDR3 length is 14 residues. Germline V gene lookup returns CDR1 LNHDA and CDR2 SQIVND (reference sequence). The V gene end was trimmed by 7 bases and the J gene end by 4 bases; junction bases not matched to a gene: 4.

The rearrangement uses TRBV4-1 and TRBJ1-1; tentative D call: TRBD1 (5 bases). The CDR3 covers 15 residues. Germline V gene data show CDR1 as MGHRA and CDR2 as YSYEKL. The V end lost 6 bases, the J end lost 4 bases, and 18 bases lay between the germline ends. CDR3 bases: TGCGCCAGCAGGGACCCGGCAGGGAAGGTCACTGAAGCTTTCTTT. Translation: CASRDPAGKVTEAFF.

V and J are TRBV7-2 and TRBJ2-1; 8 bases are a match to TRBD1. The junction had 6 bases not matched to a gene; V was cut back by 2 bases and J by 9 bases. This CDR3 is 14 amino acids long. Germline CDR1 SGHTA, CDR2 FQGNSA. The CDR3 DNA is TGTGCCAGCAGCTTAACAGGGGGTGTGGGTGAGCAGTTCTTC. Amino acid sequence: CASSLTGGVGEQFF. The full variable domain, its missing parts supplied by reference TRBV7-2 and TRBJ2-1, is GAGVSQSPSNKVTEKGKDVELRCDPISGHTALYWYRQSLGQGLEFLIYFQGNSAPDKSGLPSDRFSAERTGGSVSTLTIQRTQQEDSAVYLCASSLTGGVGEQFFGPGTRLTVL.

The CDR3 region has the DNA TGCAGTGCTAGTAACAGGGTAAACACCATATATTTT. It specifies CSASNRVNTIYF. This sequence joins TRBV20-1 and TRBJ1-3; weak D call: TRBD1 (6 bases). V was clipped by 3 bases and J by 6 bases, with 9 bases between them. The CDR3 is made up of 12 amino acids. Germline assignment: CDR1 DFQATT and CDR2 SNEGSKA (reference sequence).

V usage is TRBV5-4 and J usage is TRBJ2-3; 8 bases map to TRBD2. The length of the CDR3 is 16 residues. V trimming: 1 base; J trimming: 3 bases; junction bases outside the gene matches: 7. From germline, CDR1 is SGHNT and CDR2 YYREEE (reference sequence). CDR3 sequence: CASSLSPAGVTDTQYF. The CDR3 coding sequence is TGTGCCAGCAGCTTGAGTCCAGCGGGGGTAACAGATACGCAGTATTTT. The entire variable domain, with the rest obtained from reference TRBV5-4 and TRBJ2-3, is as follows: ETGVTQSPTHLIKTRGQQVTLRCSSQSGHNTVSWYQQALGQGPQFIFQYYREEENGRGNFPPRFSGLQFPNYSSELNVNALELDDSALYLCASSLSPAGVTDTQYFGPGTRLTVL.

The CDR3 DNA sequence: TGTGCCATCAGCGCGGGACAGTTCTATGGCTACACCTTC. The encoded protein is CAISAGQFYGYTF. The chain uses TRBV10-3 and TRBJ1-2, with 7 positions matching TRBD1. Per the germline V gene, CDR1 is ENHRY and CDR2 is SYGVKD. J lost 4 bases, V lost 6 bases, and 5 bases had no gene match. The CDR3 runs 13 residues.

The chain has TRBV29-1 and TRBJ1-2; TRBD1 might be the D (5 bases). Germline V CDR1 and CDR2: SQVTM, ANQGSEA. This CDR3 has 12 amino acids. V gave up 4 bases and J gave up 4 bases, with 10 bases separating them. CDR3 in amino acids: CSVVQGSYGYTF. Written as DNA, the CDR3 is TGCAGCGTTGTTCAGGGATCCTATGGCTACACCTTC.

In regard to this clone: Germline is not matched at one junction end, which may reflect a read error. This chain uses TRBV2 with TRBJ1-3, with D possibly matching TRBD1 (5 bases). CDR3 length equals 13 residues. Germline V gene sequence: CDR1 SNHLY, CDR2 FYNNEI. The CDR3 reads CAGSRDDGYTIYF. The CDR3 DNA reads TGTGCCGGCAGCCGGGACGACGGGTACACCATATATTTT.

This clone appeared once. DNA of the CDR3: TGTGCCAGCGGCCCCGGCCCACATAATTCACCCCTCCACTTT. Its translation: CASGPGPHNSPLHF. The chain couples TRBV2 to TRBJ1-6; D is unclear. Germline V lookup: CDR1 SNHLY, CDR2 FYNNEI. With 8 bases removed from V and 5 bases from J, the gap between germline ends came to 13 bases. The CDR3 consists of 14 residues.

This chain uses TRBV2 with TRBJ1-6; the match to TRBD1 covers 10 bases. After removal of 7 bases from V and 10 bases from J, the junction contained 10 bases not matched to a gene. CDR1 is SNHLY, CDR2 FYNNEI, per germline. This CDR3 contains 15 residues. This CDR3 reads CASILRTGGDSPLHF. CDR3 nucleotides: TGTGCCAGCATCCTCAGGACAGGGGGGGACTCACCCCTCCACTTT.

This chain connects TRBV9 to TRBJ2-1; D may be TRBD1 (6 bases). CDR3 length equals 16 residues. V gave up 0 bases and J gave up 9 bases, with 19 bases separating them. Germline CDR1 SGDLS, CDR2 YYNGEE. CDR3 sequence reads: CASSVATGSGNSEQFF. CDR3 nucleotides: TGTGCCAGCAGCGTAGCTACAGGGTCTGGGAATAGTGAGCAGTTCTTC.

The genes are TRBV5-1 and TRBJ1-3, with D possibly TRBD1 on 6 matching bases. CDR1 SGHRS and CDR2 YFSETQ come from the germline V gene. The CDR3 sequence is 14 residues long. Trimming removed 1 base from V and 8 bases from J, with 13 bases in between. The chain's CDR3 is CASSLYGGTDTIYF. As DNA, the CDR3 is TGCGCCAGCAGCTTGTACGGGGGCACGGACACCATATATTTT.

The genes are TRBV3-1 (or the pseudogene TRBV3-2) and TRBJ1-5; a weak D match, TRBD1 (5 bases). This CDR3 spans 14 amino acids. V was cut by 2 bases and J by 5 bases, with 10 bases left in between. CDR1 and CDR2 (germline): LGHDT, YNNKEL (reference sequence). CDR3 nucleotide sequence: TGTGCCAGCAGCCAATCTGGGGGGGATCAGCCCCAGCATTTT. Protein product: CASSQSGGDQPQHF.

The chain joins TRBV9 to TRBJ2-2; TRBD2 aligns across 10 bases. The CDR3 runs to 17 residues. Trimming cost V 3 bases and J 1 base; bases outside gene matches: 6. Germline loops: CDR1 SGDLS, CDR2 YYNGEE. The DNA for the CDR3 is TGTGCCAGCAGCGACCGACGGACTAGCGGGAACACCGGGGAGCTGTTTTTT. The encoded protein is CASSDRRTSGNTGELFF.

The CDR3 sequence: CASSFGDTQETQYF. CDR3 DNA sequence: TGCGCCAGCAGCTTTGGGGACACCCAAGAGACCCAGTACTTC. The chain links TRBV5-1 to TRBJ2-5, with D perhaps TRBD1 (6 bases). The CDR3 is 14 amino acids. The V gene lost 2 bases and the J gene lost 1 base, with 9 bases spanning the gap. CDR1 is SGHRS, CDR2 YFSETQ, per germline. The entire variable domain, with the rest obtained from reference TRBV5-1 and TRBJ2-5, is as follows: KAGVTQTPRYLIKTRGQQVTLSCSPISGHRSVSWYQQTPGQGLQFLFEYFSETQRNKGNFPGRFSGRQFSNSRSEMNVSTLELGDSALYLCASSFGDTQETQYFGPGTRLLVL.

The J gene is TRBJ2-3, the V gene TRBV7-2; 11 bases align to TRBD2. This CDR3 is built from 16 residues. Germline values: CDR1 SGHTA, CDR2 FQGNSA. V shed 5 bases and J 4 bases; nucleotides not matched to a gene: 8. The CDR3 DNA follows: TGTGCCAGCAGCCTTCTCCCTAGCGGGGGGTCAGATACGCAGTATTTT. Translating gives CASSLLPSGGSDTQYF.

V is TRBV19 and J is TRBJ1-2, with a possible D match to TRBD1 (5 bases). This CDR3 is built from 12 residues. Per the germline V gene, CDR1 is LNHDA and CDR2 is SQIVND (reference sequence). V shed 4 bases and J shed 5 bases, with 8 bases lying between them. CDR3 protein: CASSTRQYGYTF. DNA for the CDR3: TGTGCCAGTAGTACCAGACAGTATGGCTACACCTTC. Supplemented by reference TRBV19 and TRBJ1-2, the full variable domain reads DGGITQSPKYLFRKEGQNVTLSCEQNLNHDAMYWYRQDPGQGLRLIYYSQIVNDFQKGDIAEGYSVSREKKESFPLTVTSAQKNPTAFYLCASSTRQYGYTFGSGTRLTVV.

The chain carries TRBV4-3 and TRBJ1-1, with no clear D. This CDR3 has 13 residues. The germline V and J ends were trimmed by 5 bases and 0 bases, with 7 bases remaining between them. Germline-derived CDR1 and CDR2 are LGHNA and YSLEER. CDR3 sequence: CASSTRMNTEAFF. The DNA of the CDR3 is TGCGCCAGCAGCACGCGGATGAACACTGAAGCTTTCTTT.

This chain links TRBV2 with TRBJ1-1, with TRBD1 identical over 9 bases. The ends lost 5 bases at V and 3 bases at J; junction bases unmatched: 4. Germline V CDR1 and CDR2: SNHLY, FYNNEI. This CDR3 is 14 amino acids long. The CDR3 spells CASSMDRGDTEAFF. For the CDR3, the DNA is TGTGCCAGCAGTATGGACAGGGGCGACACTGAAGCTTTCTTT.